This is a list of T cell receptor beta chains from one sample in a study of beta chain features in type 1 diabetes. Assay: immunoSEQ multiplex PCR; the TCRdb copy retains only in-frame clones and omits some. The sample contains around 310,000 clones, about 10% of which appear only once. The sequenced sample consisted of naive CD4+ T cells from blood. The receptors come from a woman in her twenties or thirties in good health. CDR3s include the opening cysteine and the closing phenylalanine or tryptophan. The D gene is left open where the match is weak. Rows give clone size only sometimes, using once, few, many, or a class for an expanded clone.

TRBJ2-2	TRBV25-1	-	TRBD2	CASSPLAGSGGELFF	TGTGCCAGCAGTCCCCTAGCGGGATCGGGCGGGGAGCTGTTTTTT
TRBJ2-7	TRBV15	once	TRBD1	CATSSAGTGVSYEQYF	TGTGCCACCAGCAGTGCCGGGACAGGGGTCTCCTACGAGCAGTACTTC
TRBJ2-3	TRBV2	-	TRBD2	CASSWAGGPSTDTQYF	TGTGCCAGCAGTTGGGCGGGAGGGCCCTCAACAGATACGCAGTATTTT
TRBJ2-1	TRBV7-9	few	-	CASSYRVDEQFF	TGTGCCAGCAGCTACCGGGTGGATGAGCAGTTCTTC
TRBJ2-2	TRBV7-7	few	-	CASSLEGAGELFF	TGTGCTAGCAGCTTAGAGGGGGCCGGGGAGCTGTTTTTT
TRBJ2-1	TRBV5-6	few	-	CASSPRSGNEQFF	TGTGCCAGCAGCCCGCGCTCAGGGAATGAGCAGTTCTTC
TRBJ2-3	TRBV10-3	-	-	CASIEGEPTDTQYF	TGTGCCTCCATAGAGGGCGAACCCACAGATACGCAGTATTTT
TRBJ2-3	TRBV25-1	-	-	CASRLGDTQYF	TGTGCCAGCAGGCTCGGGGATACGCAGTATTTT
TRBJ2-7	TRBV19	few	-	CASSMQVSYEQYF	TGTGCCAGTAGTATGCAGGTTTCCTACGAGCAGTACTTC
TRBJ2-3	TRBV7-2	-	-	CASSFEGGTDTQYF	TGTGCCAGCAGCTTTGAGGGTGGCACAGATACGCAGTATTTT
TRBJ2-7	TRBV10-3	-	TRBD1	CATIMGQGTVYEQYF	TGTGCCACCATAATGGGACAGGGAACTGTTTACGAGCAGTACTTC
TRBJ1-1	TRBV6-1	few	-	CASSDPLGDPNTEAFF	TGTGCCAGCAGTGATCCCCTTGGAGATCCGAACACTGAAGCTTTCTTT
TRBJ1-2	TRBV7-2	few	TRBD1	CVSDRDRVGGYTF	TGTGTGTCCGACAGGGATCGTGTGGGGGGCTACACCTTC
TRBJ2-3	TRBV5-4	few	TRBD2	CASSLFTSGRARDTQYF	TGTGCCAGCAGCTTGTTTACCAGCGGGAGGGCCAGAGATACGCAGTATTTT
TRBJ2-2	TRBV5-1	few	-	CASSVATVKNTGELFF	TGCGCCAGCAGCGTGGCGACAGTGAAGAACACCGGGGAGCTGTTTTTT
TRBJ1-1	TRBV15	-	TRBD1	CATSKGTGFRTTEAFF	TGTGCCACCAGCAAGGGGACAGGATTTAGAACCACTGAAGCTTTCTTT
TRBJ1-1	TRBV19	few	-	CASSITDSGMNTEAFF	TGTGCCAGTAGTATCACGGATAGCGGAATGAACACTGAAGCTTTCTTT
TRBJ2-5	TRBV4-1	-	TRBD1	CASSRDFTGVQETQYF	TGCGCCAGCAGTCGAGATTTTACAGGGGTTCAAGAGACCCAGTACTTC
TRBJ2-3	TRBV7-3	-	-	CASSSTLARADTQYF	TGTGCCAGCAGCTCCACTCTAGCGAGAGCAGATACGCAGTATTTT
TRBJ2-7	TRBV7-2	-	TRBD1	CASSLATGYAYEQYF	TGTGCCAGCAGCTTAGCGACAGGGTACGCCTACGAGCAGTACTTC
TRBJ2-2	TRBV4-3	few	-	CASSQWTGYTGELFF	TGCGCCAGCAGCCAATGGACGGGGTACACCGGGGAGCTGTTTTTT
TRBJ2-7	TRBV27	few	-	CASSSGSSYEQYF	TGTGCCAGCAGTTCGGGTTCCTCCTACGAGCAGTACTTC
TRBJ2-1	TRBV19	-	-	CASMPGVSPQPAPDNEQFF	TGTGCCAGTATGCCGGGGGTTAGCCCACAACCCGCCCCTGACAATGAGCAGTTCTTC
TRBJ2-2	TRBV7-9	-	-	CASSRDMGSNTGELFF	TGTGCCAGCAGCCGGGACATGGGTTCGAACACCGGGGAGCTGTTTTTT
TRBJ2-7	TRBV4-1	few	-	CASSPRESSYEQYF	TGCGCCAGCAGCCCACGGGAGAGCTCCTACGAGCAGTACTTC
TRBJ2-7	TRBV6-5	few	TRBD2	CASSYSGLAYEQYF	TGTGCCAGCAGTTACTCAGGACTAGCCTACGAGCAGTACTTC
TRBJ2-1	TRBV7-2	few	-	CASSLGTGNSRNEQFF	TGTGCCAGCAGCTTAGGGACGGGGAACTCTAGGAATGAGCAGTTCTTC
TRBJ2-7	TRBV7-9	-	-	CASSLGAGSDSYEQYF	TGTGCCAGCAGCTTAGGCGCGGGGTCTGACTCCTACGAGCAGTACTTC
TRBJ2-3	TRBV9	-	TRBD2	CASSTTGGHTDTQYF	TGTGCCAGCAGCACGACGGGAGGACACACAGATACGCAGTATTTT
TRBJ1-5	TRBV19	-	-	CASSKTHRELVRPQHF	TGTGCCAGTAGTAAGACCCACAGGGAGCTTGTTCGGCCCCAGCATTTT
TRBJ2-2	TRBV6-1	-	TRBD2	CASSEISGRHTGELFF	TGTGCCAGCAGTGAAATTAGCGGGAGGCACACCGGGGAGCTGTTTTTT
TRBJ1-4	TRBV4-1	-	TRBD1	CASSLQGARDEKLFF	TGCGCCAGCAGCCTTCAGGGGGCTAGGGATGAAAAACTGTTTTTT
TRBJ2-7	TRBV18	few	TRBD2	CASSRGLEDEQYF	TGTGCCAGCTCACGCGGACTAGAGGACGAGCAGTACTTC
TRBJ2-3	TRBV6-5	few	-	CASRQDSDYTDTQYF	TGTGCCAGCAGACAGGACAGCGATTACACAGATACGCAGTATTTT
TRBJ2-3	TRBV27	-	-	CASTQNTQYF	TGTGCCAGCACCCAAAATACGCAGTATTTT
TRBJ2-3	TRBV21-1	-	-	CANSGTADTDTQYF	TGTGCCAACAGTGGGACAGCTGACACAGATACGCAGTATTTT